The 20 T cell receptor beta chains given below trace back to one sample, sequenced in a study of cytomegalovirus exposure and HLA in healthy donors (dated by TCRdb to 2016 to 2017). Library method: the immunoSEQ multiplex PCR assay. The table was pulled from immuneACCESS by TCRdb, which kept in-frame rearrangements only. Such tables lose some clones; where checked, under half of the loss comes from unresolved V genes, and the rest has no known cause. For this sample the table gives around 250,000 clones, of which about 92% were detected only once. The ten most abundant clones make up just over 3% of the sample. Sequencing used PBMCs. These receptors were taken from a woman in her twenties or thirties in good health and CMV-seronegative.

The chain combines TRBV27 with TRBJ2-2; weak D call: TRBD2 (5 bases). The CDR3 runs 15 residues. The V end was cut by 5 bases, the J end by 5 bases, with 15 bases between. Germline CDR1 is MNHEY and CDR2 is SMNVEV (reference sequence). CDR3 loop: CASSPRREGTGELFF. The DNA for the CDR3 is TGTGCCAGCAGTCCCCGACGGGAAGGTACCGGGGAGCTGTTTTTT.

The V call is TRBV30, the J call TRBJ1-1; D is unresolved. CDR1 GTSNPN and CDR2 SVGIG come from the germline V gene (reference sequence). The CDR3 totals 13 residues. Trimming took 0 bases from V and 3 from J, leaving 8 bases between them. CDR3 residues: CAWSVIGYTEAFF. DNA for the CDR3: TGTGCCTGGAGTGTTATAGGTTACACTGAAGCTTTCTTT. The full variable domain, with the rest looked up from reference TRBV30 and TRBJ1-1, is SQTIHQWPATLVQPVGSPLSLECTVEGTSNPNLYWYRQAAGRGLQLLFYSVGIGQISSEVPQNLSASRPQDRQFILSSKKLLLSDSGFYLCAWSVIGYTEAFFGQGTRLTVV.

V and J are TRBV7-2 and TRBJ2-3; D perhaps matches TRBD2 (5 bases). Trimming cost V 8 bases and J 4 bases, with 16 bases left between them. Germline lookup yields CDR1 SGHTA and CDR2 FQGNSA. The CDR3 is 14 residues long. CDR3 sequence: CASLVASPADTQYF. The CDR3 DNA is TGTGCCAGCTTGGTAGCGTCTCCGGCAGATACGCAGTATTTT.

The chain employs TRBV9 and TRBJ2-3, with TRBD2 as a possible D gene (5 bases). V shed 4 bases and J shed 0 bases, with 12 bases lying between them. The CDR3 has 15 amino acids. Germline CDR1 SGDLS, CDR2 YYNGEE. The CDR3 DNA follows: TGTGCCAGCAGCTTTAGTGGCGGGAGCACAGATACGCAGTATTTT. Amino acid sequence: CASSFSGGSTDTQYF.

The count of this clone is one. The CDR3 DNA reads TGTGCCAGCAGCCAACCCCGGGAGGGCAACACCGGGGAGCTGTTTTTT. It yields the protein CASSQPREGNTGELFF. This sequence joins TRBV4-2 and TRBJ2-2; 8 nucleotides agree with TRBD2. Unmatched junction bases numbered 4, after V lost 2 bases and J lost 2 bases. The CDR3 length is 16 residues. The germline CDR1 and CDR2 sequences are LGHNA and YNFKEQ.

This clone appeared a single time. The chain has TRBV14 and TRBJ2-1; TRBD2 matches at 14 bases. CDR1 SGHDN and CDR2 FVKESK come from the germline V gene. The CDR3 spans 16 residues. V dropped 1 base and J dropped 7; count of bases not matched to a gene: 3. The CDR3 DNA is TGTGCCAGCAGCCAAGGACTAGCGGGAGGGCCGAATGAGCAGTTCTTC. Amino acids: CASSQGLAGGPNEQFF.

This chain links TRBV28 with TRBJ2-5; 9 bases align to TRBD2. Trimming at V came to 3 bases and at J to 5 bases, leaving 10 bases not matched to a gene. The CDR3 is made up of 16 amino acids. Germline CDR1 is MDHEN and CDR2 is SYDVKM. CDR3 DNA sequence: TGTGCCAGCAGTTTGGTGCTAGCGGGAACCCGGGAGACCCAGTACTTC. Its protein product is CASSLVLAGTRETQYF.

This chain links TRBV5-4 with TRBJ2-2; either TRBD1 or TRBD2 may supply D (5 bases each). In germline, CDR1 is SGHNT, CDR2 YYREEE (reference sequence). Trimming pared 0 bases from V and 5 bases from J, leaving 14 bases between. This CDR3 contains 16 residues. CDR3 sequence reads: CASSLGGELRTGELFF. DNA for the CDR3: TGTGCCAGCAGCTTGGGAGGGGAGTTACGGACCGGGGAGCTGTTTTTT. Supplemented by reference TRBV5-4 and TRBJ2-2, the full variable domain reads ETGVTQSPTHLIKTRGQQVTLRCSSQSGHNTVSWYQQALGQGPQFIFQYYREEENGRGNFPPRFSGLQFPNYSSELNVNALELDDSALYLCASSLGGELRTGELFFGEGSRLTVL.

The chain carries TRBV2 and TRBJ1-1; D unresolved. Germline V CDR1 and CDR2: SNHLY, FYNNEI. V lost 8 bases, J lost 1 base, and 11 bases lay in between. The CDR3 sequence is 13 residues long. The chain's CDR3 is CASSKRANTEAFF. The CDR3 bases are TGTGCCAGCTCCAAAAGGGCGAACACTGAAGCTTTCTTT.

This clone has only one observation. The chain joins TRBV7-8 to TRBJ2-7; TRBD2 matches at 11 bases. Germline V CDR1 and CDR2: SGHVS, FQNEAQ. The CDR3 covers 15 residues. Losses at the gene ends were 6 bases for V and 3 bases for J; bases not matched to a gene: 7. The CDR3 DNA sequence: TGTGCCAGCAGGTCACTAGCGGGAGAATACTACGAGCAGTACTTC. Translation: CASRSLAGEYYEQYF.

V gene TRBV5-1 combines with J gene TRBJ2-3, with D unclear. The ends were cut back, 4 bases at V and 0 bases at J, with 3 bases in the middle. CDR3 length: 12 amino acids. Per germline, CDR1 SGHRS and CDR2 YFSETQ. The CDR3 protein is CASSVSTDTQYF. The DNA for the CDR3 is TGCGCCAGCAGCGTGAGCACAGATACGCAGTATTTT.

On this clone: The junction shows a germline mismatch at one end, possibly a read error. V usage is TRBV28 and J usage is TRBJ2-7, with D possibly matching TRBD1 (5 bases). CDR3 length: 14 residues. Germline-derived CDR1 and CDR2 are MDHEN and SYDVKM. The CDR3 loop reads CASSSPPPTGTSTF. CDR3 DNA sequence: TGTGCCAGCAGTTCGCCCCCTCCAACAGGTACGAGCACGTTC.

The J gene is TRBJ2-5, the V gene TRBV9, with TRBD2 identical over 7 bases. V gave up 4 bases and J gave up 7 bases; unmatched junction bases: 4. Germline V lookup: CDR1 SGDLS, CDR2 YYNGEE. The CDR3 loop spans 12 amino acids. The CDR3 region is CASSPTGGTQYF. Here the CDR3 DNA reads TGTGCCAGCAGCCCTACGGGGGGGACCCAGTACTTC.

The CDR3 reads CASSPTGTRVFGANVLTF. CDR3 nucleotide sequence: TGTGCCAGTAGCCCCACCGGGACCCGTGTTTTCGGGGCCAACGTCCTGACTTTC. J is TRBJ2-6 and V is TRBV19; D assignment may be TRBD1 or TRBD2 (5 bases each). Trimming stripped 6 bases from V and 4 bases from J, with 22 bases between. Germline values: CDR1 LNHDA, CDR2 SQIVND (reference sequence). The CDR3 has 18 residues.

This clone has only a few counts. The chain joins TRBV28 to TRBJ2-3, with 7 bases fitting TRBD2. The length of the CDR3 is 17 residues. V gave up 7 bases and J gave up 1 base; unmatched junction bases: 14. The germline gives CDR1 MDHEN, CDR2 SYDVKM. The CDR3: CASTDSLGTKGTDTQYF. Here the CDR3 DNA reads TGTGCCAGCACAGATAGCCTGGGGACTAAAGGCACAGATACGCAGTATTTT.

V is TRBV30 and J is TRBJ2-1; maybe TRBD1 (5 bases). CDR1 and CDR2 (germline): GTSNPN, SVGIG (reference sequence). The CDR3 is 11 residues long. The V gene lost 7 bases and the J gene lost 3 bases, with 7 bases spanning the gap. The CDR3 DNA sequence: TGTGCCTCCCAGGGCTACAATGAGCAGTTCTTC. The encoded protein is CASQGYNEQFF. Variable domain in full (rest from reference TRBV30 and TRBJ2-1): SQTIHQWPATLVQPVGSPLSLECTVEGTSNPNLYWYRQAAGRGLQLLFYSVGIGQISSEVPQNLSASRPQDRQFILSSKKLLLSDSGFYLCASQGYNEQFFGPGTRLTVL.

This clone occurred a few times. The chain joins TRBV11-1 to TRBJ2-5; D ambiguous. Looked up from germline, CDR1 is SGHAT and CDR2 is FQDESV (reference sequence). Trimming stripped 3 bases from V and 7 bases from J, with 24 bases between. The CDR3 runs 17 residues. The CDR3 sequence is CASSFWTSVPPRRTQYF. Written as DNA, the CDR3 is TGTGCCAGCAGCTTCTGGACCTCGGTCCCCCCCAGACGGACCCAGTACTTC.

This clone was picked up one time. The V and J genes are TRBV5-4 and TRBJ2-7; 8 nucleotides match TRBD1. CDR1 and CDR2 (germline): SGHNT, YYREEE (reference sequence). This CDR3 comprises 15 residues. With 0 bases clipped from V and 2 bases from J, the junction kept 4 bases outside the gene matches. The CDR3 nucleotides are TGTGCCAGCAGCTTGGCCCAGGGGGCCACCTACGAGCAGTACTTC. The encoded protein is CASSLAQGATYEQYF.

The V call is TRBV6-4, the J call TRBJ1-1, with D perhaps TRBD1 (5 bases). CDR3 size: 14 residues. Germline V gene data show CDR1 as MRHNA and CDR2 as SNTAGT. V lost 2 bases, J lost 0 bases, and 7 bases lay in between. The CDR3 protein is CASSDGGLNTEAFF. As DNA, the CDR3 is TGTGCCAGCAGTGACGGGGGATTGAACACTGAAGCTTTCTTT.

For the CDR3, the DNA is TGCAGCGTTACGGACAGGGCCTACGAGCAGTACTTC. Amino acid sequence: CSVTDRAYEQYF. The chain has TRBV29-1 and TRBJ2-7; 8 nucleotides agree with TRBD1. CDR1 is SQVTM and CDR2 is ANQGSEA in the germline V gene. The V and J ends lost 5 bases and 2 bases, in that order; junction bases with no gene match: 2. There are 12 residues in the CDR3.